Below, one TCR beta chain is given with its context. In the original analysis: Estimation of nucleated cell counts relied on the amplification of reference gene primers. Profiled with immunoSEQ multiplex PCR; TCRdb holds only in-frame clones, not every one. V and J calls and clone size are copied from that table; D and trimming were computed from the DNA. The sample yields under 200,000 clones, approximately 81% seen once. The source of the sample is a study of blood T cell repertoires in COVID-19. Looking at the study overall: T cells, B-cell-depleted T cells, or PBMCs supplied cDNA or gDNA.

Trimming stripped 2 bases from V and 6 bases from J, with 14 bases between. The CDR3 totals 15 residues. Germline V gene sequence: CDR1 LNHDA, CDR2 SQIVND (reference sequence). The sequenced sample consisted of peripheral blood. This TCR derives from a man aged 18 to 30 with active or convalescent COVID-19. The chain is built from TRBV19 and TRBJ2-1, with a weak D call TRBD2 (5 bases). The CDR3 protein is CASSINSNGGNEQFF. As DNA, the CDR3 is TGTGCCAGTAGTATAAACAGTAATGGAGGCAATGAGCAGTTCTTC.